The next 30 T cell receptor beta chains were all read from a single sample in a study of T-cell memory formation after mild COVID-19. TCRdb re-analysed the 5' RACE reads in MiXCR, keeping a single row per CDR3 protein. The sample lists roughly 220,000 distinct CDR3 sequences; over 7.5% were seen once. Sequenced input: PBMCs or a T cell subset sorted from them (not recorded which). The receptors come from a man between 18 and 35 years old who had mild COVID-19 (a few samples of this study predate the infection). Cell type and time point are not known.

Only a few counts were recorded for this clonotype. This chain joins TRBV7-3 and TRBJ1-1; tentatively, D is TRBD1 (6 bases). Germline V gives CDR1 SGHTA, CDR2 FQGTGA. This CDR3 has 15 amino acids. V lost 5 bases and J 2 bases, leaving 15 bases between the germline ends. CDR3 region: CASSLMGGGNTEAFF. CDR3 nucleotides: TGTGCCAGCAGCCTCATGGGAGGGGGTAACACTGAAGCTTTCTTT.

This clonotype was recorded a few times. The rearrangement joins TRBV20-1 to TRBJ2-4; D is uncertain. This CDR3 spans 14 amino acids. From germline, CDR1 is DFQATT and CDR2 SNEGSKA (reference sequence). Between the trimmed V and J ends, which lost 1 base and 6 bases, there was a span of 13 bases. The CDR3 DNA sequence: TGCAGTGCTAGAGTGGACGGCTGGGGAAACATTCAGTACTTC. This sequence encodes CSARVDGWGNIQYF.

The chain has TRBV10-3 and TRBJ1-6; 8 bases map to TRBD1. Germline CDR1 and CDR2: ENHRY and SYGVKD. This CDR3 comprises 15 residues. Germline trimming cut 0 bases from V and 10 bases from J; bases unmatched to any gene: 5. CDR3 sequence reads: CAISESRQGRSPLHF. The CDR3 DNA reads TGTGCCATCAGTGAGTCGAGACAGGGGAGATCACCCCTCCACTTT.

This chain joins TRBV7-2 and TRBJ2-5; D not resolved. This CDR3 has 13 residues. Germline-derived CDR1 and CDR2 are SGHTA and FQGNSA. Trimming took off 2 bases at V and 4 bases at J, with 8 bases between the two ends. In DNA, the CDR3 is TGTGCCAGCAGCTTATCCGTTTCAGAGACCCAGTACTTC. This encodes CASSLSVSETQYF.

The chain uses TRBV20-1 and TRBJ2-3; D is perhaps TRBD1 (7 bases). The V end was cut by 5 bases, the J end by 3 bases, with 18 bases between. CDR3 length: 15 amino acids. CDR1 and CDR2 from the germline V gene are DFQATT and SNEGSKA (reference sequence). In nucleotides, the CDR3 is TGCAGTGCTCGCGGGACAGCTGTTGGGACAGATACGCAGTATTTT. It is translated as CSARGTAVGTDTQYF.

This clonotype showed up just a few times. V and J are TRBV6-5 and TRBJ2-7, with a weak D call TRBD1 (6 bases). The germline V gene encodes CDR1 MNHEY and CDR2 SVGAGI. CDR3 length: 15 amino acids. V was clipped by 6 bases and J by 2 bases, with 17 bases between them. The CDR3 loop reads CASRRRPGDTYEQYF. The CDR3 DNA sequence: TGTGCCAGCAGAAGGCGGCCAGGGGACACCTACGAGCAGTACTTC.

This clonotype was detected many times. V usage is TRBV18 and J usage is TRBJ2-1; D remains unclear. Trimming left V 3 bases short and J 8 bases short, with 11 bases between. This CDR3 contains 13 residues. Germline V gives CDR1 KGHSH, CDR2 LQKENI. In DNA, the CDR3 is TGTGCCAGCTCACCCGTCCTTCTCCATGAGCAGTTCTTC. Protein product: CASSPVLLHEQFF.

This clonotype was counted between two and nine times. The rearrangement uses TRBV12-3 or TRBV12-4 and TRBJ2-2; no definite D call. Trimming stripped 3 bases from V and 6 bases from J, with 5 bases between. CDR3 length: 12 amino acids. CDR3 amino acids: CASSLMAGELFF. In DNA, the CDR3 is TGTGCCAGCAGTTTGATGGCCGGGGAGCTGTTTTTT.

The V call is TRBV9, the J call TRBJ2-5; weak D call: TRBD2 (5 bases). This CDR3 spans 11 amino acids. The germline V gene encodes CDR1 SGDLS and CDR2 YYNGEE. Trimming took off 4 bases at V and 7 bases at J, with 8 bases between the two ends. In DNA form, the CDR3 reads TGTGCCAGCAGCCGTGCGGGGACCCAGTACTTC. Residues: CASSRAGTQYF.

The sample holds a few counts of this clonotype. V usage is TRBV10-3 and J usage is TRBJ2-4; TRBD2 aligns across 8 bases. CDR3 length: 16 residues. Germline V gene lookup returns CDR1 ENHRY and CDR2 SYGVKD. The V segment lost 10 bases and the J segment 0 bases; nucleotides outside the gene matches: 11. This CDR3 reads CATAGLADLAKNIQYF. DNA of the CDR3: TGTGCCACCGCTGGACTAGCAGATCTAGCCAAAAACATTCAGTACTTC.

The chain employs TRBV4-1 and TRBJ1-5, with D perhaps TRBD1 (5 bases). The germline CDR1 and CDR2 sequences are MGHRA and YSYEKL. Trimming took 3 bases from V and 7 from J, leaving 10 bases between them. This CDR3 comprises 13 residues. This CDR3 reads CASSQGREQPQHF. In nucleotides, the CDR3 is TGCGCCAGCAGCCAGGGCAGGGAACAGCCCCAGCATTTT.

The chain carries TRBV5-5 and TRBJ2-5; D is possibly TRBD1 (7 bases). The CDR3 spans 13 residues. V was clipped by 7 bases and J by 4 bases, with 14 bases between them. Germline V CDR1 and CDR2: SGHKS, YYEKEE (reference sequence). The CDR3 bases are TGTGCCAGCGTCAGACAGGGAGGAGAGACCCAGTACTTC. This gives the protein CASVRQGGETQYF.

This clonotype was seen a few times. DNA for the CDR3: TGTGCCAGCAGCCAAGATCTGGCGGGGGGGCCTGGAGATACGCAGTATTTT. Translating it yields CASSQDLAGGPGDTQYF. The rearrangement links TRBV3-1 to TRBJ2-3, with 9 bases matching TRBD2. Germline CDR1 LGHDT, CDR2 YNNKEL (reference sequence). The CDR3 totals 17 residues. J gave up 5 bases and V 0 bases, and 9 bases lay outside the gene matches.

This CDR3 is CASSDRGSTSSYNEQFF. CDR3 sequence (DNA): TGTGCCAGCAGCGACAGGGGTTCCACCAGCTCCTACAATGAGCAGTTCTTC. The chain has TRBV21-1 and TRBJ2-1; the table's D gene call, TRBD1, was not cross checked with the DNA. TRBV21-1 is an annotated pseudogene. The CDR3 loop spans 17 amino acids.

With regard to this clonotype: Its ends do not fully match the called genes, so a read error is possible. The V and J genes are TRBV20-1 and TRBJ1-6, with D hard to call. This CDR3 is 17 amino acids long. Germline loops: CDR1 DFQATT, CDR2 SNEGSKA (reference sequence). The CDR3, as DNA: TGCAGTCCTAGCACCAAACGGACGGGTTGGGCTTTTTCACCCCTCCACTTT. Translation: CSPSTKRTGWAFSPLHF.

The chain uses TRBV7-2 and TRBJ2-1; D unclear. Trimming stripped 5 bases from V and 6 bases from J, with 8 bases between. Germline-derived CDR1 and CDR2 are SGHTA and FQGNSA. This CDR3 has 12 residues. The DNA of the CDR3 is TGTGCCAGCAGCACCACACGCAATGAGCAGTTCTTC. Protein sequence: CASSTTRNEQFF.

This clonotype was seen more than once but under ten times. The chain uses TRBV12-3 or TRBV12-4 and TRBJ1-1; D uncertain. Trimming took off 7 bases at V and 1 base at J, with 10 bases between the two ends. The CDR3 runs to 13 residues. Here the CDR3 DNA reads TGTGCCAGCACCCCCTTTAGGAACACTGAAGCTTTCTTT. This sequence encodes CASTPFRNTEAFF.

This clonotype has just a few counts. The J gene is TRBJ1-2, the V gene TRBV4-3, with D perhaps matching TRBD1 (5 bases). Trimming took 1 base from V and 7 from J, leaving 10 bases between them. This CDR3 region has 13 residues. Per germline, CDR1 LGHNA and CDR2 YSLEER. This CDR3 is CASSQGLGGGYTF. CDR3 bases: TGCGCCAGCAGCCAAGGCCTTGGGGGTGGCTACACCTTC.

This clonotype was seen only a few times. The CDR3 DNA sequence: TGTGCCAGCAGTTTGAGGGGGAGCACTGAAGCTTTCTTT. Its translation is CASSLRGSTEAFF. The chain has TRBV27 and TRBJ1-1; possible D gene TRBD1, 6 bases. The CDR3 spans 13 residues. In germline, CDR1 is MNHEY, CDR2 SMNVEV (reference sequence). Trimming removed 3 bases at V and 4 bases at J, with 9 bases between.

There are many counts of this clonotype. The DNA of the CDR3 is TGTGCCAGCAGCTTAGCGAAGGGGCTGGACCAAGAGACCCAGTACTTC. As protein: CASSLAKGLDQETQYF. The V and J genes are TRBV7-2 and TRBJ2-5; tentatively, D is TRBD1 (5 bases). Trimming removed 0 bases from V and 0 bases from J, with 11 bases in between. This CDR3 is built from 16 residues. Germline V gives CDR1 SGHTA, CDR2 FQGNSA.

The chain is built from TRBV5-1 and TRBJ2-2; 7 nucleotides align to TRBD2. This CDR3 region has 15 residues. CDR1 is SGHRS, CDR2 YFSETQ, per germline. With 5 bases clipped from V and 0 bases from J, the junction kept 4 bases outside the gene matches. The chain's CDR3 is CASRSLATNTGELFF. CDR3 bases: TGCGCCAGCAGGTCACTAGCGACGAACACCGGGGAGCTGTTTTTT.

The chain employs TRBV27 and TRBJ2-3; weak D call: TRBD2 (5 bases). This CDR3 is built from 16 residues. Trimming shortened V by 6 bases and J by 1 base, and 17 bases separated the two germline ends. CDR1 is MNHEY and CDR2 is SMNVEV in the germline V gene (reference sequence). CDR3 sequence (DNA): TGTGCCAGCAGGCCTGACCGCGCCGGGGGCACAGATACGCAGTATTTT. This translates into CASRPDRAGGTDTQYF.

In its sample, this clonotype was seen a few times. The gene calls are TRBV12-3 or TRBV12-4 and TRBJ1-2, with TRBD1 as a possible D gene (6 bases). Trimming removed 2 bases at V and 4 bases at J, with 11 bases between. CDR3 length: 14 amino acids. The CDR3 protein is CASSLNQGTYGYTF. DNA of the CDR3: TGTGCCAGCAGTTTAAATCAGGGGACCTATGGCTACACCTTC.

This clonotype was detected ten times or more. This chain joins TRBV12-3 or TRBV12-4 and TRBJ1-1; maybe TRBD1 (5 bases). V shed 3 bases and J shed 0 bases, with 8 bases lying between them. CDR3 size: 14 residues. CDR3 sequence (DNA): TGTGCCAGCAGTTTGCGGGGACTGAACACTGAAGCTTTCTTT. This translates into CASSLRGLNTEAFF.

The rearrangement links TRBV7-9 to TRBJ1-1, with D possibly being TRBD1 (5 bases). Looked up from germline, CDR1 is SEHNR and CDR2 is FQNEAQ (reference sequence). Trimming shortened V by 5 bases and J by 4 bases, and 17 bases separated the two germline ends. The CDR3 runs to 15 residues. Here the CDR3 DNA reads TGTGCCAGCAGCAAGACGAGGGTGGGGGGCACTGAAGCTTTCTTT. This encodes CASSKTRVGGTEAFF.

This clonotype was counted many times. As DNA, the CDR3 is TGTGCCATCAGTGAGGAACGAAACGACTTGGCTTTCTTT. It translates to CAISEERNDLAFF. This chain connects TRBV10-3 to TRBJ1-1; D unclear. The CDR3 consists of 13 residues. V was trimmed by 2 bases and J by 11 bases, leaving 15 bases between them. Germline V CDR1 and CDR2: ENHRY, SYGVKD.

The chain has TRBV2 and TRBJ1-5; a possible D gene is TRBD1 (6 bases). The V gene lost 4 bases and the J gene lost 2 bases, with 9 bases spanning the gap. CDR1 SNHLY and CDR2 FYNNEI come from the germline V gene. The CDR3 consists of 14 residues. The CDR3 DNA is TGTGCCAGCAGTGGACAGGTGGGCAATCAGCCCCAGCATTTT. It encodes CASSGQVGNQPQHF.

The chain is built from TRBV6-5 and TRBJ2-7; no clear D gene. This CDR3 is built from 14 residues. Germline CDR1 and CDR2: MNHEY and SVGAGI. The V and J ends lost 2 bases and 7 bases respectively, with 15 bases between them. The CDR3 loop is CASSYDQNHREQYV. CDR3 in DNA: TGTGCCAGCAGTTACGATCAGAACCACCGGGAGCAGTACGTC.

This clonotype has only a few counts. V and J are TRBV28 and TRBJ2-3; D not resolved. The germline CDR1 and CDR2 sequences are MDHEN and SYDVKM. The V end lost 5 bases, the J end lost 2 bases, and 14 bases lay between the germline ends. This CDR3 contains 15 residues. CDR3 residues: CASSPTRKFTDTQYF. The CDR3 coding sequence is TGTGCCAGCAGTCCAACCAGGAAATTCACAGATACGCAGTATTTT.

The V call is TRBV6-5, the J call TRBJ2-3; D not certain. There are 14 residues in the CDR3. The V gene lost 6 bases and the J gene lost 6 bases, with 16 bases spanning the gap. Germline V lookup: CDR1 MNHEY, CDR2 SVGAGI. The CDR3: CASSRGSPGDTQYF. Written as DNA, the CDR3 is TGTGCCAGCAGCCGTGGATCGCCCGGGGATACGCAGTATTTT.